This T cell receptor beta chain derives from a study of regulatory T cells in long-lasting Graves disease. General observations from the study: Newly diagnosed disease favored TRBV20-1 and TRBJ2-1 over persistent disease.

Trimming took 6 bases from V and 3 from J; bases not matched to a gene: 8. Germline V gene lookup returns CDR1 MNHEY and CDR2 SMNVEV (reference sequence). This CDR3 region has 15 residues. The time point is: newly diagnosed GD, antithyroid drugs for less than 3 months. Scientists built the TCR library using RNA that was extracted from PBMCs. Both iRepertoire HTBI primers and Arm-PCR of CDR3 regions were used to build the TCR beta libraries. In the authors' workflow: Identified segments across samples numbered roughly 60 TRBV and more than 12 TRBJ. TCRdb re-derived calls from the multiplex PCR reads in MiXCR, one entry per CDR3 protein. TCRdb, rather than the study authors, made the V and J calls. The sample has over 500,000 distinct CDR3 sequences, roughly 15% seen once. In its sample, this clonotype was seen many times. Its specificity is not known. The same sample was also studied in work on T cells in Graves' hyperthyroidism and ophthalmopathy. This second study says: TCR CDR3 regions were first amplified by RT-PCR with HTBI primers.

Source: peripheral blood mononuclear cells (PBMCs), taken at new diagnosis, from a patient treated with antithyroid drugs. The genes are TRBV27 and TRBJ2-7; 10 nucleotides match TRBD2. The TCR sequence derives from a woman aged 25 to 39 with Graves disease. CDR3 region: CASSLGTSEIYEQYF. The CDR3, as DNA: TGTGCCAGCAGCCTTGGGACTAGCGAAATCTACGAGCAGTACTTC.